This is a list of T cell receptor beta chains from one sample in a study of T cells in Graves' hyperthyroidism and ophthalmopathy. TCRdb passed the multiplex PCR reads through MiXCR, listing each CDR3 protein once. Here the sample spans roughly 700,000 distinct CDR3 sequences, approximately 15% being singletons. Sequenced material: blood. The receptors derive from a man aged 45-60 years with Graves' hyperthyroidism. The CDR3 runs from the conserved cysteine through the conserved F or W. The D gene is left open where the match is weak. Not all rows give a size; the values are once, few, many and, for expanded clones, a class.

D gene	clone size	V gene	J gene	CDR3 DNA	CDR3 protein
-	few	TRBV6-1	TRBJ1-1	TGTGCCAGCAGTGTCCGTAACAGGGAAAACACTGAAGCTTTCTTT	CASSVRNRENTEAFF
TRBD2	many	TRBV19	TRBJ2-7	TGTGCCAGTGGTCGAGCGGGGGACTACGAGCAGTACTTC	CASGRAGDYEQYF
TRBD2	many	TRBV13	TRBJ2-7	TGTGCCAGCAGTACGGGACTAGCAGGCGAGCAGTACTTC	CASSTGLAGEQYF
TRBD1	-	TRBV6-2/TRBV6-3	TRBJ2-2	TGTGCCAGCAGTTTACTAACCCGGACAGGGGTCACCGGGGAGCTGTTTTTT	CASSLLTRTGVTGELFF
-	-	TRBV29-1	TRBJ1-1	TGCAGCGTTTTCTTGACAGCAACGAACACTGAAACTTTCTTT	CSVFLTATNTETFF
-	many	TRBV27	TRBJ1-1	TGTGCCAGCAGTTTATCGGAGGATCCCCTGAACACTGAAGCTTTCTTT	CASSLSEDPLNTEAFF
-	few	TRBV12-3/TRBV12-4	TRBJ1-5	TGTGCCAGCAGTTTAGGGGCGGGGCCTAATCAGCCCCAGCATTTT	CASSLGAGPNQPQHF
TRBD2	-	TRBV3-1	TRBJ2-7	TGTGCCAGCAGCCCCCTTGGGACTAGCGGAGGGTCCTCCTACGAGCAGTACTTC	CASSPLGTSGGSSYEQYF
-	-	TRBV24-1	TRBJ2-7	TGTGCCACCAGTACTACAGCCCTCTCGTCCGAGCAGTACTTC	CATSTTALSSEQYF
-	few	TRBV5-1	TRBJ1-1	TGCGCCAGCAGCTTTGGGGGGCGCGAGACTGAAGCTTTCTTT	CASSFGGRETEAFF
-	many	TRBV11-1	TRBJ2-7	TGTGCCAGCAGCCTAGAGACGGAGTTTGGGTCCTACGAGCAGTACTTC	CASSLETEFGSYEQYF
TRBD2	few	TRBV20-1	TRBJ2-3	TGCAGTGCTAGAGGCCGGATAAGCGGGAGGTTCACAGATACGCAGTATTTT	CSARGRISGRFTDTQYF
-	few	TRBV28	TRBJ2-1	TGCGCCTCGCGACTAGAGAGGTACAATGAGCAGTTCTTC	CASRLERYNEQFF
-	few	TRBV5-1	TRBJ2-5	TGCGCCAGCAGCTTGGACAGTAAAGAGACCCAGTACTTC	CASSLDSKETQYF
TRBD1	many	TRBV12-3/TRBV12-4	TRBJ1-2	TGTGCCAGCAGGCTGGACAGGGGGGATCGTTGGGGCTACACCTTC	CASRLDRGDRWGYTF
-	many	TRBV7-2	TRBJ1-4	TGTGCCAGCAGCTTATTGGGGAATGAAAAACTGTTTTTT	CASSLLGNEKLFF
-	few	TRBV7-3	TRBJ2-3	TGTGCCAGCAGCTTTGGCTGGTCCCCTAGCACAGATACGCAGTATTTT	CASSFGWSPSTDTQYF
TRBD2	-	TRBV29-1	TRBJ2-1	TGCAGCGTTAGGGCTAGCGGGAGGCTGAATGAGCAGTTCTTC	CSVRASGRLNEQFF
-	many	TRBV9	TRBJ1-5	TGTGCCAGCAGCGCCACAGGGTTTCATCAGCCCCAGCATTTT	CASSATGFHQPQHF
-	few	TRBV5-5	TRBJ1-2	TGTGCCAGCAGCCTGGGATTGGGGCGTGGCTATGGCTACACCTTC	CASSLGLGRGYGYTF
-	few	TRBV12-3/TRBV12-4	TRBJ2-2	TGTGCCAACCGAGGACAGCTAAACACCGGGGAGCTGTTTTTT	CANRGQLNTGELFF
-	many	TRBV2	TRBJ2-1	TGTGCCAGCACCGGTACCAGTTGGCGGCTGAGGTTCTTC	CASTGTSWRLRFF
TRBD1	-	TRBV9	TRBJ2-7	TGTGCCAGCAGCCGTACCGGGACAGGGGGCTACGAGCAGTACTTC	CASSRTGTGGYEQYF
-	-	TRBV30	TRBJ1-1	TGTGCCTGGAGTGTACTTCAACTCACTGAAGCTTTCTTT	CAWSVLQLTEAFF
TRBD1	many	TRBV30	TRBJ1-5	TGTGCCTGGAGTCGGCCGGGACAGTATAATCAGCCCCAGCATTTT	CAWSRPGQYNQPQHF
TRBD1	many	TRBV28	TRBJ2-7	TGTGCCAGCAGTTCTCCCAGGACAGGGGTATACGAGCAGTACTTC	CASSSPRTGVYEQYF
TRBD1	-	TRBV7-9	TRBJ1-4	TGTGCCAGCAGCTTAGCCTCAGGGGGAGGTGAAAAACTGTTTTTT	CASSLASGGGEKLFF
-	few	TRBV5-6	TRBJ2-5	TGTGCCAGCAGCTTTTCTTGGGTCTGGACCCAGTACTTC	CASSFSWVWTQYF
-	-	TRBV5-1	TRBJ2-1	TGCGCCAGCACACTAGCTCGGAGCTCCTACAATGAGCAGTTCTTC	CASTLARSSYNEQFF
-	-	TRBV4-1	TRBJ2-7	TGCGCCAGCAGCCAAGTAGGTAGGGTTCGGCCCTACGAGCAGTACTTC	CASSQVGRVRPYEQYF
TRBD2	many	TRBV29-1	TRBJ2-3	TGCAGCGGGAGAAGACTAGCGGGAGAGGGCACAGATACGCAGTATTTT	CSGRRLAGEGTDTQYF
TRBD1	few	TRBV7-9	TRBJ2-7	TGTGCCAGCAGCTTAGTAAGACAGGGGCCCTACGAGCAGTACTTC	CASSLVRQGPYEQYF
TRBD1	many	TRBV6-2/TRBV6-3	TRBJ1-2	TGTGCCAGCAGGGGGACAGCGATCTATGGCTACACCTTC	CASRGTAIYGYTF
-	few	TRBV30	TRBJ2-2	TGTGCACGAAACGTAGGCGGGCCGTACACCGGGGAGCTGTTTTTT	CARNVGGPYTGELFF
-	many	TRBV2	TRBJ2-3	TGTGCCAGCAGTGAAAGAATGCGGACCACAGATACGCAGTATTTT	CASSERMRTTDTQYF
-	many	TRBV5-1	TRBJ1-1	TGCGCCAGCAGCTTGGTTCGGGGGGTGAACACTGAAGCTTTCTTT	CASSLVRGVNTEAFF
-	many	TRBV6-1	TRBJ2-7	TGTGCCAGCAGGGACAGCTGGCGTGAGCAGTACTTC	CASRDSWREQYF
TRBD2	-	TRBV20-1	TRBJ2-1	TGCAGTGCATTTGCCTCGGGACTAGCGGGAGGGCCCGCGTACAATGAGCAGTTCTTC	CSAFASGLAGGPAYNEQFF
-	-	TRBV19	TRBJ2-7	TGTGCCAGTAGTGTCTCCTACAGGAGCTACAACGAGCAGTACTTC	CASSVSYRSYNEQYF
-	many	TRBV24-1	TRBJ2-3	TGTGCCACCAGTGATTTAGAGTTTGGGGGAACAGATACGCAGTATTTT	CATSDLEFGGTDTQYF
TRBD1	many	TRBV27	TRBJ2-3	TGTGCCAGCAGTCAAATGGACAGGGGGCGGCCAGATACGCAGTATTTT	CASSQMDRGRPDTQYF
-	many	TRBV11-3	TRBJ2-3	TGTGCCAGCAGCCCTAGTAGGGGGGGTACGCAGTATTTT	CASSPSRGGTQYF
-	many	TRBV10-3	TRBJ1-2	TGTGCCATCAGTGAGGAGGAGGGGGTGGGCTACACCTTC	CAISEEEGVGYTF
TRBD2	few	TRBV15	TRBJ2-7	TGTGCCACCAGCACCCGGGACATCAAGACTAGCGGGGTCTACGAGCAGTACTTC	CATSTRDIKTSGVYEQYF
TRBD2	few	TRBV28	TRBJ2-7	TGTGCCAGCAGTCCCATCGCGCTTACTAGCGGGAGGGGCTACGAGCAGTACTTC	CASSPIALTSGRGYEQYF
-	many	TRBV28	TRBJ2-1	TGTGCCAGCAGTTTATCCGACGGAGACAATGAGCAGTTCTTC	CASSLSDGDNEQFF